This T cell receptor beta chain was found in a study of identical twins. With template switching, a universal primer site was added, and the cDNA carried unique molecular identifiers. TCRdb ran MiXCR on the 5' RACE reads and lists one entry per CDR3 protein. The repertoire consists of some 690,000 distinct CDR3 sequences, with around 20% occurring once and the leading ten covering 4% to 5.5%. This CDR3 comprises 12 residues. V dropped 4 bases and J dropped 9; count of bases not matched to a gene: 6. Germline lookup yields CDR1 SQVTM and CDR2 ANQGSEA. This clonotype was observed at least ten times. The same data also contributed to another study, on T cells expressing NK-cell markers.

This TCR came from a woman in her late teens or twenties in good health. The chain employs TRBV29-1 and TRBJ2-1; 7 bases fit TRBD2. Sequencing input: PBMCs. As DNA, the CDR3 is TGCAGCGTTGGGCGGGAGCAGAGTGAGCAGTTCTTC. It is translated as CSVGREQSEQFF.